This T cell receptor beta chain was captured by sequencing in a study of post-analysis software for immune sequencing data. Presence of unique molecular identifiers characterized the TCR beta cDNA libraries. TCRdb ran MiXCR on the PCR reads and lists one entry per CDR3 protein. The sample holds roughly 700,000 distinct CDR3 sequences, around 27% seen once. Material for sequencing was blood. This TCR derives from a girl aged 5-17 years with multiple sclerosis.

The CDR3 bases are TGCGCCAGCAGCCACACCGGCGGGGGCCTAGAGTCCTACGAGCAGTACTTC. Residues: CASSHTGGGLESYEQYF. This chain joins TRBV4-3 and TRBJ2-7; D might be TRBD2 (7 bases). Trimming stripped 3 bases from V and 1 base from J, with 19 bases between. Germline V gene lookup returns CDR1 LGHNA and CDR2 YSLEER. The CDR3 runs to 17 residues.